Below, 4 T cell receptor beta chains from the same sample are listed, as sequenced in a study of CD8 T cells in Susac syndrome. Reverse transcription used roughly 0.5 to 1 ug RNA and random hexamers. TCRdb independently ran MiXCR on the immunoSEQ multiplex PCR reads; one entry per CDR3 protein. Here the sample spans some 68,000 distinct CDR3 sequences, roughly 93% being singletons. Sequencing was done on a sample of CD4+ T cells from PBMCs. The receptors here all came from a human donor with Susac syndrome.

V and J are TRBV28 and TRBJ1-4; weak D call: TRBD1 (6 bases). The CDR3 spans 14 residues. CDR1 is MDHEN, CDR2 SYDVKM, per germline. V was clipped by 6 bases and J by 8 bases, with 16 bases between them. CDR3 sequence reads: CASSLQGGDEKLFF. In DNA, the CDR3 is TGTGCCAGCAGCTTACAGGGAGGCGACGAAAAACTGTTTTTT.

The chain uses TRBV7-2 and TRBJ2-7, with TRBD2 matching 11 bases. In germline, CDR1 is SGHTA, CDR2 FQGNSA. Trimming at V came to 5 bases and at J to 1 base, leaving 4 bases not matched to a gene. The CDR3 covers 15 residues. This CDR3 reads CASSPRLAGSYEQYF. In DNA, the CDR3 is TGTGCCAGCAGCCCCAGACTAGCGGGGTCCTACGAGCAGTACTTC.

The rearrangement links TRBV3-1 to TRBJ2-2; unclear D gene. The V gene lost 3 bases and the J gene lost 7 bases, with 6 bases spanning the gap. The CDR3 loop spans 12 amino acids. Germline V CDR1 and CDR2: LGHDT, YNNKEL (reference sequence). CDR3 sequence (DNA): TGTGCCAGCAGCCACCTCGACGGGGAGCTGTTTTTT. Translated, it gives CASSHLDGELFF.

This clonotype was observed a single time. CDR3 nucleotides: TGTGCCAGCAGTTCCCAAGACAGCCTAACGAGCACAGATACGCAGTATTTT. Amino acids: CASSSQDSLTSTDTQYF. The gene calls are TRBV28 and TRBJ2-3; weak D call: TRBD1 (5 bases). Germline V gene data show CDR1 as MDHEN and CDR2 as SYDVKM. CDR3 length: 17 residues. The V end lost 4 bases, the J end lost 0 bases, and 17 bases lay between the germline ends.